The 20 T cell receptor beta chains presented below share a single source sample, sequenced in a study of T cells expressing NK-cell markers. TCRdb reprocessed the 5' RACE reads and reports one entry per CDR3 protein, with no DNA. The sample totals 120,000 to 150,000 distinct CDR3 sequences. Sequencing used blood T cells: a sorted CD56 or NKG2C T cell subset, CD4+ or CD8+ T cells, or bulk PBMC T cells (not recorded which). These receptors originate from a man aged 18 to 29 in good health.

V gene TRBV5-6 combines with J gene TRBJ2-1; TCRdb's D gene call, TRBD1, goes unchecked for lack of DNA. This CDR3 comprises 15 residues. Germline values: CDR1 SGHDT, CDR2 YYEEEE. The CDR3 reads CASSDGGGINNEQFF.

The rearrangement links TRBV19 to TRBJ2-1; there is no DNA to check the TCRdb D call of TRBD1. Per the germline V gene, CDR1 is LNHDA and CDR2 is SQIVND (reference sequence). The CDR3 is 15 amino acids. CDR3 in amino acids: CASNRVTGGLSEQFF.

The genes are TRBV20-1 and TRBJ2-3; no DNA is available, so the TRBD2 call from TCRdb remains unchecked. Germline V CDR1 and CDR2: DFQATT, SNEGSKA (reference sequence). The CDR3 length is 16 residues. Here the CDR3 reads CSAGEMTSGDTDTQYF.

The rearrangement uses TRBV10-3 and TRBJ2-5. Germline assignment: CDR1 ENHRY and CDR2 SYGVKD. The CDR3 is made up of 14 amino acids. CDR3 loop: CAISESGIGETQYF.

The chain employs TRBV15 and TRBJ2-2. The germline CDR1 and CDR2 sequences are LNHNV and YYDKDF (reference sequence). This CDR3 is 19 amino acids long. CDR3: CATSRENSGPNPNTGELFF.

The V gene is TRBV20-1, the J gene TRBJ2-3; TCRdb indicates TRBD2, and absent DNA this call remains unverified. The CDR3 is 16 amino acids. Germline V gene sequence: CDR1 DFQATT, CDR2 SNEGSKA (reference sequence). The CDR3 region is CSARDAIGTIGDTQYF.

CDR3: CASRGTSRETQYF. The gene calls are TRBV10-2 and TRBJ2-5; the TCRdb D gene call, TRBD2, has no DNA to confirm it. CDR3 length: 13 amino acids. Germline CDR1 reads WSHSY; CDR2 reads SAAADI.

The V call is TRBV27, the J call TRBJ2-1; TCRdb indicates TRBD2, and absent DNA this call remains unverified. The CDR3 spans 15 residues. The germline gives CDR1 MNHEY, CDR2 SMNVEV (reference sequence). CDR3 sequence reads: CASSPGTTSYNEQFF.

This chain connects TRBV6-2 or TRBV6-3 to TRBJ2-3. The CDR3 length is 14 residues. The germline V gene encodes CDR1 MNHEY and CDR2 SVGEGT. The CDR3: CASSYEEPTDTQYF.

The chain combines TRBV12-3 or TRBV12-4 with TRBJ1-1; TCRdb selects TRBD1, and the lack of DNA leaves this call unchecked. CDR3 length: 14 amino acids. The CDR3 sequence: CASSTPQGNTEAFF.

The chain carries TRBV7-9 and TRBJ2-5; TCRdb outputs TRBD1, but without DNA this stays unchecked. The CDR3 runs to 15 residues. Germline lookup yields CDR1 SEHNR and CDR2 FQNEAQ (reference sequence). The CDR3 sequence: CASSLGVGAQETQYF.

The V and J genes are TRBV4-2 and TRBJ2-1. The CDR3 sequence is 12 residues long. From germline, CDR1 is LGHNA and CDR2 YNFKEQ. CDR3 sequence: CASSQDWGEQFF.

The chain has TRBV5-1 and TRBJ2-1; TCRdb indicates TRBD1, and absent DNA this call remains unverified. The CDR3 loop spans 15 amino acids. Per germline, CDR1 SGHRS and CDR2 YFSETQ. CDR3 amino acids: CASSLWDRGYNEQFF.

This CDR3 reads CSVRGVSSGANVLTF. The V and J genes are TRBV29-1 and TRBJ2-6; with no DNA, the TCRdb D assignment of TRBD1 cannot be verified. CDR3 length equals 15 residues. The V gene's germline CDR1 is SQVTM and CDR2 ANQGSEA.

The chain joins TRBV6-5 to TRBJ2-2; TCRdb picks TRBD1, but there is no DNA to check that call. This CDR3 spans 12 amino acids. Germline values: CDR1 MNHEY, CDR2 SVGAGI. CDR3 protein: CASSPESGELFF.

The rearrangement links TRBV20-1 to TRBJ2-1; TCRdb returns TRBD2, unconfirmable since there is no DNA. Germline CDR1 reads DFQATT; CDR2 reads SNEGSKA (reference sequence). This CDR3 region has 14 residues. CDR3 sequence reads: CSASRTSGSVEQFF.

The gene calls are TRBV29-1 and TRBJ2-7. Germline CDR1 and CDR2: SQVTM and ANQGSEA. The CDR3 consists of 12 residues. This CDR3 is CSVVGTTYEQYF.

The V and J genes are TRBV10-3 and TRBJ2-2. Germline CDR1 reads ENHRY; CDR2 reads SYGVKD. The CDR3 has 11 residues. This CDR3 reads CATTETGELFF.

The V gene is TRBV12-3 or TRBV12-4, the J gene TRBJ2-3. This CDR3 region has 15 residues. The CDR3 here is CASSFLAIETDTQYF.

This chain uses TRBV27 with TRBJ2-1. The CDR3 contains 15 residues. Germline V CDR1 and CDR2: MNHEY, SMNVEV (reference sequence). The CDR3 reads CASSRSGSLYNEQFF.